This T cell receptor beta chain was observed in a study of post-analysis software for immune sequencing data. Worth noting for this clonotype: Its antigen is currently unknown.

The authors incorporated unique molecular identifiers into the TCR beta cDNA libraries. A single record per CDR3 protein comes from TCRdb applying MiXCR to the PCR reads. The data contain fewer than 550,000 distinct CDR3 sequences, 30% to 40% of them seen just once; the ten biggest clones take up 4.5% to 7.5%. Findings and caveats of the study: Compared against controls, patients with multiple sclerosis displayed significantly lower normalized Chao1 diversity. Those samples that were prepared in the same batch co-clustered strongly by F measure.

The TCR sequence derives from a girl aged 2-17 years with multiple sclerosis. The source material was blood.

The CDR3 here is CASSLATGPQETQYF. The CDR3 DNA follows: TGCGCCAGCAGCTTGGCGACGGGGCCCCAAGAGACCCAGTACTTC. The chain couples TRBV5-1 to TRBJ2-5, with D perhaps given as TRBD1 or TRBD2 (5 bases each). The CDR3 length is 15 residues. Germline CDR1 and CDR2: SGHRS and YFSETQ. V was clipped by 0 bases and J by 1 base, with 10 bases between them.